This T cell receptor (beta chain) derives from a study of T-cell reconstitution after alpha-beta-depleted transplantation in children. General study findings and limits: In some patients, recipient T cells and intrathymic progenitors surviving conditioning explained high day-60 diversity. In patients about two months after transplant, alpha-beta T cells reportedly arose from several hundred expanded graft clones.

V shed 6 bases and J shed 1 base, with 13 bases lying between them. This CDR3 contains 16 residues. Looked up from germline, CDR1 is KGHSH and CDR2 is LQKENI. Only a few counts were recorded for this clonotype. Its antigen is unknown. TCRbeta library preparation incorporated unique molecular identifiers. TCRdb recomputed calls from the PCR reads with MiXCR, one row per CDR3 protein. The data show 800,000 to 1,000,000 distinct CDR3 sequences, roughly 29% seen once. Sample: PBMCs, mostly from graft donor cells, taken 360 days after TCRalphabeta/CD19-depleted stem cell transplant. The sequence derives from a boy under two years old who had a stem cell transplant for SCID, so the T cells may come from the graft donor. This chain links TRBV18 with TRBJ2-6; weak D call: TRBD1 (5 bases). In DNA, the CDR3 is TGTGCCAGCTCGACGACAGTTCAGTCTGGGGCCAACGTCCTGACTTTC. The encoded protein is CASSTTVQSGANVLTF.